This TCR beta chain was recovered during a study of T cell changes during pregnancy in multiple sclerosis. J was trimmed by 0 bases and V by 6 bases; bases with no gene match: 5. From germline, CDR1 is SGHTA and CDR2 FQGTGA. The CDR3 extends over 16 amino acids. Assay: immunoSEQ multiplex PCR; the TCRdb copy retains only in-frame clones and omits some. The sample consists of around 65,000 clones, 80% to 95% of them appearing once. This TCR derives from a female donor in good health, enrolled as a control in a pregnancy study. This chain uses TRBV7-3 with TRBJ2-4; 10 positions match TRBD1. The sequences come from peripheral blood, collected in the second trimester of pregnancy. DNA of the CDR3: TGTGCCAGCAGTCAAGGGACAGGGGCAGCCAAAAACATTCAGTACTTC. Translated: CASSQGTGAAKNIQYF.